This T cell receptor (beta chain) is from a study of human thymus T cells. This CDR3 spans 14 amino acids. Germline CDR1 and CDR2: LGHNA and YSLEER. V lost 0 bases, J lost 6 bases, and 12 bases lay in between. TCRdb keeps only in-frame clones here, not all; method: immunoSEQ multiplex PCR. The profile shows around 130,000 clones, just under 95% of them singletons. As to this clone: Its target is unknown.

Obtained as resections during corrective heart surgery, the thymus tissue was then studied. Each of the donors was a healthy Finnish infant who was undergoing open corrective cardiac surgery for congenital heart defects. Points from the study as a whole: Related work found strong thymic repertoire overlap between unrelated individuals. Use of V and J genes seemed skewed within the thymic and blood repertoires.

The sample was thymus tissue. This clonotype was obtained from a boy in the first two years of life with a congenital heart defect but otherwise immunologically healthy. V is TRBV4-3 and J is TRBJ2-7; maybe TRBD1 (5 bases). CDR3 in DNA: TGCGCCAGCAGCCAAGATCGGCATAGGGGCGAGCAGTACTTC. It translates to CASSQDRHRGEQYF.